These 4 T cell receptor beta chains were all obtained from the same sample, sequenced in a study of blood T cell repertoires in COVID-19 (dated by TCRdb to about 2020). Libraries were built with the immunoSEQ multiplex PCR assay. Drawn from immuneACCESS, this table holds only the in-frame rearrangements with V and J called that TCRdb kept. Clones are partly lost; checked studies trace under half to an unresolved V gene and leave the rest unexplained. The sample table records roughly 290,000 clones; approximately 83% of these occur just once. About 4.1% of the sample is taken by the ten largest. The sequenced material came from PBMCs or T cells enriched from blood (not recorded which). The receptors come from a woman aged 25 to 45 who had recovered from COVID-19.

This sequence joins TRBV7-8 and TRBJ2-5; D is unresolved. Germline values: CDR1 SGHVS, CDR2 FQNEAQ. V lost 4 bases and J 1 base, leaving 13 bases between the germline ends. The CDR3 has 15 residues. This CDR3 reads CASSSRRLLQETQYF. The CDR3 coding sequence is TGTGCCAGCAGCTCTAGACGGCTACTCCAAGAGACCCAGTACTTC.

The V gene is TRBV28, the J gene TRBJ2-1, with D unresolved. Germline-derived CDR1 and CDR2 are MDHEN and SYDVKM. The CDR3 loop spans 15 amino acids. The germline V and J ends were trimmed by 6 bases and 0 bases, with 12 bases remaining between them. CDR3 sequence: CASSPVSRSYNEQFF. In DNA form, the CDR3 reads TGTGCCAGCAGCCCCGTTTCGCGCTCCTACAATGAGCAGTTCTTC.

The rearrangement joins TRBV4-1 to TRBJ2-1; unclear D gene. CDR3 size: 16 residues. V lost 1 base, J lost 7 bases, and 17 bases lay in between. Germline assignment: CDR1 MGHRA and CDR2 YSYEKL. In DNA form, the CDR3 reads TGCGCCAGCAGCCAAGCCTTGGCCTCCCCAGGTAATGAGCAGTTCTTC. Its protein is CASSQALASPGNEQFF.

CDR3 coding DNA: TGTGCCAGCAGCTCCCGGGATTATAGCAATCAGCCCCAGCATTTT. Its translation is CASSSRDYSNQPQHF. V usage is TRBV7-2 and J usage is TRBJ1-5, with D uncertain. Germline lookup yields CDR1 SGHTA and CDR2 FQGNSA. The CDR3 is 15 residues long. Trimming cost V 4 bases and J 0 bases, with 10 bases left between them.